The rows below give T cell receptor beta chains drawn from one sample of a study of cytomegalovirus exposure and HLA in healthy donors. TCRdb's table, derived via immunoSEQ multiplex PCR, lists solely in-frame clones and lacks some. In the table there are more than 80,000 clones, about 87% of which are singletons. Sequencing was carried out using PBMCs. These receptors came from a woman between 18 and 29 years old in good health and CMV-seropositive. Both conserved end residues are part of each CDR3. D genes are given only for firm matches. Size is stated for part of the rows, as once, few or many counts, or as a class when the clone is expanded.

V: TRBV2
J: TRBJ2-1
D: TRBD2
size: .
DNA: TGTGCCAGCAGTGAAGCGCGGGGGGTGGGGGAGCAGTTCTTC
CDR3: CASSEARGVGEQFF

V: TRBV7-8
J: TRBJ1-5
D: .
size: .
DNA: TGTGCCAGCAGCTTTTACCGGGGGAACAATCAGCCCCAGCATTTT
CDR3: CASSFYRGNNQPQHF

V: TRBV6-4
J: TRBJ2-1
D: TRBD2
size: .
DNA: TGTGCCAGCAGTGAGCGGGGGGGCTCCTACAATGAGCAGTTCTTC
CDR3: CASSERGGSYNEQFF

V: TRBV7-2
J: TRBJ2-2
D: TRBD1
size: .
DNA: TGTGCCAGCAGGCTAGTGGGGACAGGGGAGGCCGGGGAGCTGTTTTTT
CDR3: CASRLVGTGEAGELFF

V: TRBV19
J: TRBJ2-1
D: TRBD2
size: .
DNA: TGTGCCAGTAGTATCGAGCGGGGGGGCCGGGGTGAGCAGTTCTTC
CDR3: CASSIERGGRGEQFF

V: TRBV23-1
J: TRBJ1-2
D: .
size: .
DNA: TGCGCCAGCAGTCAACCTGGGACACCTAACTATGGCTACACCTTC
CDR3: CASSQPGTPNYGYTF

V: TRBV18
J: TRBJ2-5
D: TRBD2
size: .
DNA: TGTGCCAGCTCACCACCGACTAGCGGGGCCCGGGGGACCCAGTACTTC
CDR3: CASSPPTSGARGTQYF

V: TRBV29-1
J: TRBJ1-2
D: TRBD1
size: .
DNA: TGCAGCGCCTTGACGCAGGGGGCGCTTCAAATCAACTATGGCTACACCTTC
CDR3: CSALTQGALQINYGYTF

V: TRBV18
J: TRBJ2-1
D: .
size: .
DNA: TGTGCCAGCTCGCCCGCGGGACCGTCCGAGCAGTTCTTC
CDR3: CASSPAGPSEQFF

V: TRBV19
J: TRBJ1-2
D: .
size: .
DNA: TGTGCCAGTAGTATAGGGAGCAGAGGACTCGGTGGCTACACCTTC
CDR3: CASSIGSRGLGGYTF

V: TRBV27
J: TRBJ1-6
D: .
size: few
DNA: TGTGCCAGCAGTTTACAGGGTAATTCACCCCTCCACTTT
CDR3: CASSLQGNSPLHF

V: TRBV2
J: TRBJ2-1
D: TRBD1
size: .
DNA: TGTGCCAGCAGGGGAGGGACAGGGTTTGGCAATGAGCAGTTCTTC
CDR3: CASRGGTGFGNEQFF

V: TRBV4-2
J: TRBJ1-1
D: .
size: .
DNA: TGTGCCAGCAGCCAAGATCGGGTCAGGGGAGTGGGGACTGAAGCTTTCTTT
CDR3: CASSQDRVRGVGTEAFF

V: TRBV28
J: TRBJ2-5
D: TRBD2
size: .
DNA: TGTGCCAGCAGTCTGGGAGCGGGGGCAGAGACCCAGTACTTC
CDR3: CASSLGAGAETQYF

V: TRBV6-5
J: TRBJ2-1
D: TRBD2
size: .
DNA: TGTGCCACCCGGGCTAGCGGGGGCTACAATGAGCAGTTCTTC
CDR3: CATRASGGYNEQFF

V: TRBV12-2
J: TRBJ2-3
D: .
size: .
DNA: TGTGCAAGTCGCTTTAGCGGGGGGGCAGCAGATACGCAGTATTTT
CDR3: CASRFSGGAADTQYF

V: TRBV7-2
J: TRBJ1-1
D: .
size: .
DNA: TGTGCCAGCAGCACCCCGTGGGGAAGGGCGGGCGCAAGGGCTTTCTTT
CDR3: CASSTPWGRAGARAFF

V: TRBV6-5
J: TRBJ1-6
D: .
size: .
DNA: TGTGCCAGCAGTTACTCGACTCGATCACCCCTCCACTTT
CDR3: CASSYSTRSPLHF

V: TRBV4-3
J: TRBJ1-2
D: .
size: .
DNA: TGCGCCAGCAGCCAATCAGGGGTTAACTATGGCTACACCTTC
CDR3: CASSQSGVNYGYTF

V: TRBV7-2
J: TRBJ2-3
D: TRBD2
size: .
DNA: TGTGCCAGCAGCTTAGCGCGGGGTAGCGGGGGGGCTTACACAGATACGCAGTATTTT
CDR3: CASSLARGSGGAYTDTQYF

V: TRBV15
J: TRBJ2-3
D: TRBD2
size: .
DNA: TGTGCCACCAGCAGCGGGGGGGCCGTAGATACGCAGTATTTT
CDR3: CATSSGGAVDTQYF

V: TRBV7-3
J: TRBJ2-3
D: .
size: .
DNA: TGTGCCAGCAGCCCCCCCTCCAGGCGTTCTACAGATACGCAGTATTTT
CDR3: CASSPPSRRSTDTQYF

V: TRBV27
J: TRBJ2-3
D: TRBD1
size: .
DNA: TGTGCCAGCAGTCTATTTTGGGACAGGGTTACAGATACGCAGTATTTT
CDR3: CASSLFWDRVTDTQYF

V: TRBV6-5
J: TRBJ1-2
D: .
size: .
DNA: TGTGCCAGCAGTTACTCGATCCCAGGCGGGCGCTATGGCTACACCTTC
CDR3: CASSYSIPGGRYGYTF

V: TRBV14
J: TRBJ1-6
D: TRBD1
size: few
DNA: TGTGCCAGCAGCCAAGTGACAGGGGGCAATTCACCCCTCCACTTT
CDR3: CASSQVTGGNSPLHF

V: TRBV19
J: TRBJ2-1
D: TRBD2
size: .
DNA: TGTGCCAGTACCCCGAGACTAGCGGGGGGGCATGAGCAGTTCTTC
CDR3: CASTPRLAGGHEQFF

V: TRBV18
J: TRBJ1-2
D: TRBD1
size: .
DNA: TGTGCCAGCTCACCCGACAGGGTTGCTGGCTACACCTTC
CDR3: CASSPDRVAGYTF

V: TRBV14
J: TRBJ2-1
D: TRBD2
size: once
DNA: TGTGCCAGCAGCCTACTAGCGGGGGACTACAATGAGCAGTTCTTC
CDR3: CASSLLAGDYNEQFF

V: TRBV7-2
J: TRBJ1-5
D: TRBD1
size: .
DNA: TGTGCCAGCAGCTTAGATCGGGACAGGCCGTCCTTT
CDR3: CASSLDRDRPSF

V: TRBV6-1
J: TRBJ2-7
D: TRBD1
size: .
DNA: TGTGCCAGCAGTGTCGACCGACAGGGATTTTACGAGCAGTACTTC
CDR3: CASSVDRQGFYEQYF

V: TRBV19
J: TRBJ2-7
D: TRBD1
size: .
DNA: TGTGCCAGTAGTAGAACTACAGGGGGGAGCGGCTACGAGCAGTACTTC
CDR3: CASSRTTGGSGYEQYF

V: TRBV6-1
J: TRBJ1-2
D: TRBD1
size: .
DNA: TGTGCCAGCAGTGAAGGGGAGACAGGGGTAGACTATGGCTACACCTTC
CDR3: CASSEGETGVDYGYTF

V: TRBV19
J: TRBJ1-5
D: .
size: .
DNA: TGTGCCAGCCAGTACAGGGCAAATCAGCCCCAGCATTTT
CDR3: CASQYRANQPQHF

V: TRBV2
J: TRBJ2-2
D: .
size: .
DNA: TGTGCCAGCAGTGGAGGGGTCAGGGGATCTACCGGGGAGCTGTTTTTT
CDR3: CASSGGVRGSTGELFF

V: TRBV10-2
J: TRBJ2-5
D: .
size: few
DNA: TGCGCCAGCTCGAGAGAGGAGACCCAGTACTTC
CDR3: CASSREETQYF

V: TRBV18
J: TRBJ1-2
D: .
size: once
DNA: TGTGCCAGCTCACCAATTTACGGACAGAAAAATATTTATGGCTACACCTTC
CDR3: CASSPIYGQKNIYGYTF

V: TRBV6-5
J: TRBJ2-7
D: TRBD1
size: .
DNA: TGTGCCAGCAGGACCAGTGGCAGGGGGCTGGGGGAGCAGTACTTC
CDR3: CASRTSGRGLGEQYF

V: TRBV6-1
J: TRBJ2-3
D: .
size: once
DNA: TGTGCCAGCAGTGAAGGGCGGTGGGATACGCAGTATTTT
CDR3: CASSEGRWDTQYF

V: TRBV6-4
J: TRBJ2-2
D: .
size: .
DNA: TGTGCCAGCAGTGAAACGGCGAACACCGGGGAGCTGTTTTTT
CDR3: CASSETANTGELFF